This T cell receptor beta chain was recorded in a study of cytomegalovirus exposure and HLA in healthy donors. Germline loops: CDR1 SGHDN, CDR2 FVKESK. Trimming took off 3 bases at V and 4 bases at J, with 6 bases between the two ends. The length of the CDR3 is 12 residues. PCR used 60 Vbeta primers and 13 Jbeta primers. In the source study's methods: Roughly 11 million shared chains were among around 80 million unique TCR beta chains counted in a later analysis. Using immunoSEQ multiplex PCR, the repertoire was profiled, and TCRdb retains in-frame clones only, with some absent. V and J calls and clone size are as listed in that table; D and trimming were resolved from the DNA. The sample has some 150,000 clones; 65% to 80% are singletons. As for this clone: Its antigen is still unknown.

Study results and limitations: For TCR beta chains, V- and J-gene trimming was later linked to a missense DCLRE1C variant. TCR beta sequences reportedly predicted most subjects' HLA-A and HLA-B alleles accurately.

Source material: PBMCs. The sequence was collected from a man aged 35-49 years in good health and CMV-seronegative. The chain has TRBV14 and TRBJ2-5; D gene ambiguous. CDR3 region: CASSHSPETQYF. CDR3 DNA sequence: TGTGCCAGCAGCCACTCCCCAGAGACCCAGTACTTC.